The source of this T cell receptor beta chain is a study of T cell changes during pregnancy in multiple sclerosis. The data were produced by immunoSEQ multiplex PCR, yet TCRdb's version contains in-frame clones alone and is incomplete. This sample carries 50,000 to 70,000 clones, roughly 92% of them seen once, and the ten largest clones take 0.75% to 0.95%. The V end lost 4 bases, the J end lost 6 bases, and 9 bases lay between the germline ends. The CDR3 spans 13 residues. The germline CDR1 and CDR2 sequences are MRHNA and SNTAGT. Source: peripheral blood, taken in the first trimester of pregnancy. This sequence was found in a female donor with multiple sclerosis, enrolled in a pregnancy study. The chain carries TRBV6-4 and TRBJ2-2, with D uncertain. CDR3 coding DNA: TGTGCCAGCAGTGCTGTGCAGTCCGGGGAGCTGTTTTTT. This encodes CASSAVQSGELFF.